This passage covers 30 T cell receptor beta chains from one sample sequenced in a study of shared T cell receptors in the human thymus. Here immunoSEQ multiplex PCR was the method, and the copy in TCRdb shows in-frame clones only, minus some. There are about 380,000 clones in the sample; 95% occur only once, and about 0.02% lies in the top ten. The sequencing sample was made of thymocytes. The source of these receptors is a human donor.

This chain uses TRBV5-5 with TRBJ2-2; D unclear. The CDR3 spans 15 residues. Germline V CDR1 and CDR2: SGHKS, YYEKEE (reference sequence). V gave up 4 bases and J gave up 6 bases, with 16 bases separating them. This CDR3 is CASSLRLEHAGELFF. The CDR3, as DNA: TGTGCCAGCAGCCTCAGGCTAGAACACGCCGGGGAGCTGTTTTTT.

The chain employs TRBV10-2 and TRBJ2-5, with a possible D match to TRBD1 (6 bases). Germline assignment: CDR1 WSHSY and CDR2 SAAADI. CDR3 length equals 13 residues. Trimming stripped 7 bases from V and 4 bases from J, with 13 bases between. CDR3 bases: TGCGCCAGCATTACACAGGGTAGAGAGACCCAGTACTTC. Its translation: CASITQGRETQYF.

The rearrangement joins TRBV19 to TRBJ2-7; D might be TRBD1 (6 bases). Germline V CDR1 and CDR2: LNHDA, SQIVND (reference sequence). The CDR3 has 20 residues. The ends were cut back, 0 bases at V and 1 base at J, with 25 bases in the middle. The CDR3 loop reads CASSIDTLPPGGTTSYEQYF. CDR3 DNA sequence: TGTGCCAGTAGTATAGATACGCTACCCCCTGGGGGCACGACGTCCTACGAGCAGTACTTC.

The J gene is TRBJ2-5, the V gene TRBV4-3; perhaps TRBD1 as D (6 bases). CDR3 size: 15 residues. Deletions cut 1 base from V and 3 bases from J, with 12 bases between. Germline V gene sequence: CDR1 LGHNA, CDR2 YSLEER. CDR3 loop: CASSQVLAGEETQYF. DNA of the CDR3: TGCGCCAGCAGCCAAGTTTTAGCAGGGGAAGAGACCCAGTACTTC.

The chain couples TRBV11-2 to TRBJ2-3, with 13 bases aligning to TRBD2. The CDR3 is 15 amino acids. Germline lookup yields CDR1 SGHAT and CDR2 FQNNGV. V shed 10 bases, J shed 0 bases, and the junction held 4 bases outside the gene matches. This CDR3 is CATRGLAGSTDTQYF. CDR3 DNA: TGTGCCACCCGGGGACTAGCGGGGAGCACAGATACGCAGTATTTT. Together with reference TRBV11-2 and TRBJ2-3, the CDR3 gives the full variable domain: EAGVAQSPRYKIIEKRQSVAFWCNPISGHATLYWYQQILGQGPKLLIQFQNNGVVDDSQLPKDRFSAERLKGVDSTLKIQPAKLEDSAVYLCATRGLAGSTDTQYFGPGTRLTVL.

Only one count was recorded for this clone. This chain joins TRBV6-1 and TRBJ1-5; D remains ambiguous. The germline V gene has CDR1 MNHNS and CDR2 SASEGT. V dropped 2 bases and J dropped 0 bases, with 20 bases sitting between them. This CDR3 has 19 amino acids. The CDR3 coding sequence is TGTGCCAGCAGTGAATTCCTCAGCCGGAGTTCCTATAGCAATCAGCCCCAGCATTTT. Translated: CASSEFLSRSSYSNQPQHF.

The chain employs TRBV27 and TRBJ2-3; the D call may be TRBD1 or TRBD2 (5 bases each). Germline loops: CDR1 MNHEY, CDR2 SMNVEV (reference sequence). This CDR3 has 17 amino acids. Deletions cut 5 bases from V and 1 base from J, with 19 bases between. As DNA, the CDR3 is TGTGCCAGCAGTGCCAGGTTCCTCCGGGGACGCACAGATACGCAGTATTTT. This translates into CASSARFLRGRTDTQYF.

The chain links TRBV7-2 to TRBJ2-1, with 8 bases that match TRBD2. Germline V lookup: CDR1 SGHTA, CDR2 FQGNSA. This CDR3 is 15 amino acids long. The J segment lost 8 bases and the V segment lost 1 base, leaving 7 bases of the junction unmatched. CDR3 region: CASSLDPSGSDEQFF. The CDR3 DNA follows: TGTGCCAGCAGCTTAGATCCGAGCGGGAGCGATGAGCAGTTCTTC. The whole variable domain, remainder taken from reference TRBV7-2 and TRBJ2-1, is GAGVSQSPSNKVTEKGKDVELRCDPISGHTALYWYRQSLGQGLEFLIYFQGNSAPDKSGLPSDRFSAERTGGSVSTLTIQRTQQEDSAVYLCASSLDPSGSDEQFFGPGTRLTVL.

V gene TRBV27 combines with J gene TRBJ2-2, with 9 positions matching TRBD2. This CDR3 has 17 amino acids. Germline V gives CDR1 MNHEY, CDR2 SMNVEV (reference sequence). With 2 bases clipped from V and 6 bases from J, the junction kept 10 bases outside the gene matches. CDR3 nucleotides: TGTGCCAGCAGTTTAGCTTACGAGCGGGAGGCCGCCGGGGAGCTGTTTTTT. This encodes CASSLAYEREAAGELFF.

The chain couples TRBV9 to TRBJ2-7; 9 bases match TRBD1. Germline V CDR1 and CDR2: SGDLS, YYNGEE. This CDR3 comprises 15 residues. After removal of 3 bases from V and 1 base from J, the junction contained 5 bases not matched to a gene. The CDR3 nucleotides are TGTGCCAGCAGCGCTAACAGGGGGCAATCCTACGAGCAGTACTTC. Amino acid sequence: CASSANRGQSYEQYF.

The chain combines TRBV7-2 with TRBJ2-1; 13 nucleotides line up with TRBD2. The germline CDR1 and CDR2 sequences are SGHTA and FQGNSA. The CDR3 is 16 amino acids. The trim removed 4 bases at V and 8 bases at J, leaving 8 bases unmatched. The CDR3 protein is CASSSRLAGGGDEQFF. Written as DNA, the CDR3 is TGTGCCAGCAGCTCCCGACTAGCGGGAGGAGGAGATGAGCAGTTCTTC.

The chain carries TRBV7-6 and TRBJ2-7, with TRBD2 matching 8 bases. Germline V gene sequence: CDR1 SGHVS, CDR2 FNYEAQ. The CDR3 spans 13 residues. With 1 base clipped from V and 7 bases from J, the junction kept 3 bases outside the gene matches. CDR3 sequence (DNA): TGTGCCAGCAGCTTAGGAGCGGGAGATGAGCAGTACTTC. Its protein product is CASSLGAGDEQYF.

The chain is built from TRBV5-1 and TRBJ2-7; 11 nucleotides agree with TRBD2. J lost 5 bases, V lost 4 bases, and 2 bases had no gene match. This CDR3 is 13 amino acids long. Germline V gene lookup returns CDR1 SGHRS and CDR2 YFSETQ. CDR3 bases: TGCGCCAGCAGCCGGGGACTAGCGGACGAGCAGTACTTC. Its protein product is CASSRGLADEQYF. Full variable domain (rest looked up from reference TRBV5-1 and TRBJ2-7): KAGVTQTPRYLIKTRGQQVTLSCSPISGHRSVSWYQQTPGQGLQFLFEYFSETQRNKGNFPGRFSGRQFSNSRSEMNVSTLELGDSALYLCASSRGLADEQYFGPGTRLTVT.

V is TRBV4-3 and J is TRBJ2-3; tentative D call: TRBD1 (6 bases). V shed 1 base and J shed 0 bases, with 23 bases lying between them. The CDR3 is made up of 20 amino acids. Germline lookup yields CDR1 LGHNA and CDR2 YSLEER. The CDR3 region is CASSQVLPGHPLRSTDTQYF. The CDR3 bases are TGCGCCAGCAGCCAAGTACTCCCGGGACATCCACTTCGTAGCACAGATACGCAGTATTTT.

The chain has TRBV28 and TRBJ2-7, with 7 bases matching TRBD2. The CDR3 length is 13 residues. Germline CDR1 MDHEN, CDR2 SYDVKM. The V and J ends lost 8 bases and 3 bases, in that order; junction bases with no gene match: 7. The CDR3 here is CASGIAGVYEQYF. CDR3 in DNA: TGTGCCAGCGGCATAGCGGGCGTCTACGAGCAGTACTTC.

The chain combines TRBV15 with TRBJ1-2, with 9 bases lining up with TRBD1. The CDR3 loop spans 19 amino acids. Trimming at V came to 0 bases and at J to 5 bases, leaving 16 bases not matched to a gene. Germline lookup yields CDR1 LNHNV and CDR2 YYDKDF (reference sequence). The chain's CDR3 is CATSREPRDRARPIYGYTF. CDR3 bases: TGTGCCACCAGCAGAGAACCGAGGGACAGGGCCCGACCCATTTATGGCTACACCTTC. Variable domain in full (rest from reference TRBV15 and TRBJ1-2): DAMVIQNPRYQVTQFGKPVTLSCSQTLNHNVMYWYQQKSSQAPKLLFHYYDKDFNNEADTPDNFQSRRPNTSFCFLDIRSPGLGDTAMYLCATSREPRDRARPIYGYTFGSGTRLTVV.

The chain employs TRBV27 and TRBJ1-1, with 8 bases aligning to TRBD1. Germline CDR1 is MNHEY and CDR2 is SMNVEV (reference sequence). Trimming cost V 6 bases and J 0 bases; bases outside gene matches: 12. The CDR3 length is 17 residues. CDR3 DNA sequence: TGTGCCAGCAGGGGGGACAGGCCCTCTTCTTTGAACACTGAAGCTTTCTTT. Translated, it gives CASRGDRPSSLNTEAFF.

The V call is TRBV7-9, the J call TRBJ1-2, with D possibly TRBD1 on 5 matching bases. With 5 bases removed from V and 8 bases from J, the gap between germline ends came to 12 bases. In germline, CDR1 is SEHNR, CDR2 FQNEAQ (reference sequence). The CDR3 is 12 residues long. CDR3 region: CASSNQGVGYTF. CDR3 DNA: TGTGCCAGCAGCAACCAAGGGGTGGGCTACACCTTC.

The chain couples TRBV27 to TRBJ1-3; 7 bases are shared with TRBD1. CDR3 length: 18 residues. In germline, CDR1 is MNHEY, CDR2 SMNVEV (reference sequence). After removal of 4 bases from V and 0 bases from J, the junction contained 12 bases not matched to a gene. This chain's CDR3 is CASSYRQGLGASGNTIYF. CDR3 coding DNA: TGTGCCAGCAGTTATAGACAGGGATTAGGCGCCTCTGGAAACACCATATATTTT.

The chain couples TRBV5-1 to TRBJ2-5; D uncertain. CDR1 is SGHRS and CDR2 is YFSETQ in the germline V gene. V was clipped by 4 bases and J by 0 bases, with 16 bases between them. CDR3 size: 16 residues. In DNA, the CDR3 is TGCGCCAGCAGCACCGGACCTGCCGAGTACCAAGAGACCCAGTACTTC. Amino acid sequence: CASSTGPAEYQETQYF.

V usage is TRBV30 and J usage is TRBJ1-6, with D perhaps matching TRBD1 (6 bases). V lost 1 base and J 0 bases, leaving 13 bases between the germline ends. The CDR3 totals 17 residues. Germline V gene lookup returns CDR1 GTSNPN and CDR2 SVGIG (reference sequence). The CDR3 nucleotides read TGTGCCTGGAGTGCCAAGGACAGCAGCTCCTATAATTCACCCCTCCACTTT. Protein sequence: CAWSAKDSSSYNSPLHF.

The chain recombines TRBV5-3 with TRBJ2-7; D gene ambiguous. TRBV5-3 qualifies as an ORF whose function is uncertain. The CDR3 consists of 15 residues. Trimming removed 7 bases from V and 1 base from J, with 18 bases in between. Here the CDR3 DNA reads TGTGCCAGATTCACAACTCGACTCACGTCCTACGAGCAGTACTTC. Translation: CARFTTRLTSYEQYF.

The V call is TRBV10-1, the J call TRBJ2-7; 8 nucleotides line up with TRBD1. CDR3 length equals 14 residues. Germline assignment: CDR1 WNHNN and CDR2 SYGVQD (reference sequence). Trimming at V came to 7 bases and at J to 3 bases, leaving 8 bases not matched to a gene. In nucleotides, the CDR3 is TGCGCCAGCATTATGGACAGGGAAGACTACGAGCAGTACTTC. As protein: CASIMDREDYEQYF.

The chain recombines TRBV7-8 with TRBJ2-1; 10 bases fit TRBD2. CDR1 is SGHVS, CDR2 FQNEAQ, per germline. The ends lost 7 bases at V and 0 bases at J; junction bases unmatched: 6. CDR3 length: 16 residues. CDR3 coding DNA: TGTGCCAGCACCCTATCTAGCGGGAGCTCCTACAATGAGCAGTTCTTC. The encoded protein is CASTLSSGSSYNEQFF.

The gene calls are TRBV7-6 and TRBJ1-1; 8 bases line up with TRBD1. The CDR3 covers 16 residues. Losses at the gene ends were 3 bases for V and 4 bases for J; bases not matched to a gene: 10. The germline CDR1 and CDR2 sequences are SGHVS and FNYEAQ. DNA for the CDR3: TGTGCCAGCAGCTTTTCAGGGGGCGGGTTGGGCACTGAAGCTTTCTTT. Its translation is CASSFSGGGLGTEAFF.

The chain links TRBV5-1 to TRBJ2-7; D unresolved. V lost 5 bases to trimming and J lost 5 bases, with 2 bases between them. From germline, CDR1 is SGHRS and CDR2 YFSETQ. The CDR3 contains 9 residues. CDR3 loop: CASRDEQYF. CDR3 bases: TGCGCCAGCAGGGACGAGCAGTACTTC.

The rearrangement joins TRBV30 to TRBJ2-3; TRBD2 aligns across 9 bases. The CDR3 is 13 residues long. Germline V gene data show CDR1 as GTSNPN and CDR2 as SVGIG (reference sequence). The V gene end was trimmed by 8 bases and the J gene end by 5 bases; junction bases not matched to a gene: 8. Here the CDR3 reads CAGRTSVKDTQYF. In DNA, the CDR3 is TGTGCCGGAAGGACTAGCGTAAAAGATACGCAGTATTTT. Full variable domain (rest looked up from reference TRBV30 and TRBJ2-3): SQTIHQWPATLVQPVGSPLSLECTVEGTSNPNLYWYRQAAGRGLQLLFYSVGIGQISSEVPQNLSASRPQDRQFILSSKKLLLSDSGFYLCAGRTSVKDTQYFGPGTRLTVL.

J is TRBJ2-1 and V is TRBV5-1; 13 nucleotides match TRBD2. After removal of 4 bases from V and 6 bases from J, the junction contained 13 bases not matched to a gene. The V gene's germline CDR1 is SGHRS and CDR2 YFSETQ. The CDR3 extends over 18 amino acids. CDR3 sequence reads: CASSRRTSGSSSSNEQFF. The CDR3 DNA is TGCGCCAGCAGCCGTCGGACTAGCGGGAGTAGTAGTTCCAATGAGCAGTTCTTC. Based on the CDR3 plus reference TRBV5-1 and TRBJ2-1, the full variable domain is KAGVTQTPRYLIKTRGQQVTLSCSPISGHRSVSWYQQTPGQGLQFLFEYFSETQRNKGNFPGRFSGRQFSNSRSEMNVSTLELGDSALYLCASSRRTSGSSSSNEQFFGPGTRLTVL.

This clone was recorded once. The rearrangement links TRBV27 to TRBJ1-4; D unclear. Trimming left V 5 bases short and J 8 bases short, with 18 bases between. CDR1 and CDR2 (germline): MNHEY, SMNVEV (reference sequence). The CDR3 sequence is 15 residues long. The CDR3 nucleotides read TGTGCCAGCAGTCCCACCCACTGGGCTTTGGAAAAACTGTTTTTT. Translating gives CASSPTHWALEKLFF.

V and J are TRBV9 and TRBJ2-1; D is possibly TRBD2 (7 bases). CDR1 and CDR2 from the germline V gene are SGDLS and YYNGEE. The CDR3 is 15 amino acids. V dropped 5 bases and J dropped 2 bases, with 14 bases sitting between them. DNA for the CDR3: TGTGCCAGCAGTCCAGGGGAGGGTGCCTACAATGAGCAGTTCTTC. Its protein is CASSPGEGAYNEQFF.